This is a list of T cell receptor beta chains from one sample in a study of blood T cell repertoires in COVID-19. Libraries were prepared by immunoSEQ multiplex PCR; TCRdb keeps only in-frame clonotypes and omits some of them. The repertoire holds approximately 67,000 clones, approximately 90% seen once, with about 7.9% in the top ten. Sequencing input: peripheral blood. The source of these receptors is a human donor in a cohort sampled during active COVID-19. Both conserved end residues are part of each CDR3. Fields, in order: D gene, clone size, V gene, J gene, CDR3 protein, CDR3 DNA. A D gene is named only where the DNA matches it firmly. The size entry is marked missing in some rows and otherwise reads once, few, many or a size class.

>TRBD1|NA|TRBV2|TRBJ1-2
CASSEIRQGREGGYTF
TGTGCCAGCAGTGAAATACGACAGGGAAGAGAGGGGGGCTACACCTTC
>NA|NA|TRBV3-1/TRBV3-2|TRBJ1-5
CASSHRGGGRQPQHF
TGTGCCAGCAGCCATCGTGGGGGGGGCCGGCAGCCCCAGCATTTT
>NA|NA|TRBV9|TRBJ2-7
CASSGAMDSSPYEQYF
TGTGCCAGCAGCGGGGCCATGGACAGTTCCCCATACGAGCAGTACTTC
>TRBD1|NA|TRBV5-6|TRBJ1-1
CASSLGIQGGTEAFF
TGTGCCAGCAGCTTGGGGATTCAGGGGGGCACTGAAGCTTTCTTT
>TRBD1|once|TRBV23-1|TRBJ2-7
CASERAGTAYEQYF
TGCGCCAGCGAGAGGGCCGGGACAGCCTACGAGCAGTACTTC
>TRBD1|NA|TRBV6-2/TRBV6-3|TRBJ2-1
CASSYFTGTVYNEQFF
TGTGCCAGCAGTTACTTTACCGGGACAGTCTACAATGAGCAGTTCTTC
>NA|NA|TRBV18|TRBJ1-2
CASSPLGPRGYTF
TGTGCCAGCTCACCACTGGGGCCCCGGGGCTACACCTTC
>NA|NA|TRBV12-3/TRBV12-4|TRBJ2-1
CATGTYGYGEQFF
TGTGCCACCGGGACTTATGGATACGGTGAGCAGTTCTTC
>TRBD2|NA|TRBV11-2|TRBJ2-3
CASSLDRGLGAGPTDTQYF
TGTGCCAGCAGCTTAGACCGAGGACTAGGAGCGGGCCCCACAGATACGCAGTATTTT
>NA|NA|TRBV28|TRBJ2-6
CASRSDSQSGANVLTF
TGTGCCAGCAGATCGGACAGTCAGTCTGGGGCCAACGTCCTGACTTTC
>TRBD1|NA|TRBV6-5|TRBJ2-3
CASRPPGQVIGTQYF
TGTGCCAGCAGACCCCCGGGACAGGTGATAGGTACGCAGTATTTT
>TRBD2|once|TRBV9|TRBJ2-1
CASSVVLAGGGEQFF
TGTGCCAGCAGCGTAGTACTAGCGGGGGGCGGAGAGCAGTTCTTC
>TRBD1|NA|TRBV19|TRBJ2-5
CASSSDRVGTQYF
TGTGCCAGTAGTTCCGACAGGGTAGGGACCCAGTACTTC
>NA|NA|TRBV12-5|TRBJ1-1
CASAEQGVSTEAFF
TGTGCTTCGGCGGAACAGGGCGTGAGCACTGAAGCTTTCTTT
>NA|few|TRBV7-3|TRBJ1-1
CASSTTQNTEAFF
TGTGCCAGCAGCACGACACAGAACACTGAAGCTTTCTTT
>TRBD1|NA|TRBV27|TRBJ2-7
CASRRLQGVQTEQYF
TGTGCCAGCAGAAGGTTACAGGGGGTGCAAACCGAGCAGTACTTC
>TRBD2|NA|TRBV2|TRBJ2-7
CASRRSGDLYEQYF
TGTGCCAGCAGGCGGAGCGGGGACCTCTACGAGCAGTACTTC
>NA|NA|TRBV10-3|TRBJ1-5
CAISESGGTQPQHF
TGTGCCATCAGTGAGTCTGGGGGGACTCAGCCCCAGCATTTT
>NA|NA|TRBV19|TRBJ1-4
CASSIGGKKLFF
TGTGCCAGTAGTATTGGGGGGAAAAAACTGTTTTTT
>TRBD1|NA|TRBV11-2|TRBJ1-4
CASSFISRQGANEKLFF
TGTGCCAGCAGCTTTATAAGCCGACAGGGAGCTAATGAAAAACTGTTTTTT
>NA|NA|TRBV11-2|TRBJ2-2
CASSPGLTGELFF
TGTGCCAGCAGCCCGGGACTCACCGGGGAGCTGTTTTTT
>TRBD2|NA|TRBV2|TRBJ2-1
CASSRWTSGGDEQFF
TGTGCCAGCAGTCGTTGGACTAGCGGGGGGGATGAGCAGTTCTTC